This TCR beta chain was captured by sequencing in a study of T cell responses to AZD1222 COVID-19 vaccine. V lost 0 bases and J lost 5, with 17 bases in between. The length of the CDR3 is 16 residues. Germline CDR1 is SGDLS and CDR2 is YYNGEE. On this clone: What it binds is not known.

Study-wide results and limits: Two AZD1222 doses significantly raised spike-specific TCR breadth and depth over controls. Baseline serostatus was positive in only a handful of AZD1222 recipients.

Only in-frame clones appear in the TCRdb table, and some are missing; sequencing was by immunoSEQ multiplex PCR. There are about 120,000 clones in the sample; under 90% occur only once, and more than 6.5% lies in the top ten. This TCR was recovered from an adult in good health. The V and J genes are TRBV9 and TRBJ2-5; perhaps TRBD1 as D (7 bases). Sample: peripheral blood, taken on day 0 of AZD1222 vaccination. As DNA, the CDR3 is TGTGCCAGCAGCGTAGCAGAAGAACAGGGGAGGGAGACCCAGTACTTC. This gives the protein CASSVAEEQGRETQYF. The full variable domain, in which reference TRBV9 and TRBJ2-5 provide the parts outside the CDR3, is DSGVTQTPKHLITATGQRVTLRCSPRSGDLSVYWYQQSLDQGLQFLIQYYNGEERAKGNILERFSAQQFPDLHSELNLSSLELGDSALYFCASSVAEEQGRETQYFGPGTRLLVL.